The 30 T cell receptor beta chains listed next were all sequenced from one sample in a study of post-analysis software for immune sequencing data. Whole-study findings and limits: The five TRBV segments detected at higher frequency in patients than in controls included TRBV5-6, TRBV5-1 and TRBV20-1.

Libraries were made from TCR beta cDNA, and they carried unique molecular identifiers. Via MiXCR, TCRdb re-called the PCR reads, giving one row per CDR3 protein. The sample consists of approximately 250,000 distinct CDR3 sequences, just over 35% of them appearing once. These TCRs are of unknown antigen specificity. The source material was blood. The origin of the receptors is a girl aged 5-17 years with multiple sclerosis.

This clonotype was recorded at least ten times. The gene calls are TRBV7-2 and TRBJ2-3; no clear D. V was clipped by 1 base and J by 1 base, with 6 bases between them. The germline CDR1 and CDR2 sequences are SGHTA and FQGNSA. There are 14 residues in the CDR3. In DNA form, the CDR3 reads TGTGCCAGCAGCTTAGGGCTTCGCACAGATACGCAGTATTTT. This sequence encodes CASSLGLRTDTQYF.

The chain uses TRBV3-1 and TRBJ1-2, with no clear D. V was pared by 1 base and J by 2 bases, with 8 bases between. The germline gives CDR1 LGHDT, CDR2 YNNKEL (reference sequence). This CDR3 is built from 14 residues. DNA of the CDR3: TGTGCCAGCAGCCAAGGAACCAGGAACTATGGCTACACCTTC. This gives the protein CASSQGTRNYGYTF. Supplemented by reference TRBV3-1 and TRBJ1-2, the full variable domain reads DTAVSQTPKYLVTQMGNDKSIKCEQNLGHDTMYWYKQDSKKFLKIMFSYNNKELIINETVPNRFSPKSPDKAHLNLHINSLELGDSAVYFCASSQGTRNYGYTFGSGTRLTVV.

This clonotype was seen many times. The chain recombines TRBV5-5 with TRBJ2-1; TRBD2 agrees at 9 bases. The V gene's germline CDR1 is SGHKS and CDR2 YYEKEE (reference sequence). V shed 0 bases and J 6 bases; nucleotides not matched to a gene: 7. CDR3 length equals 16 residues. CDR3 protein: CASSLGPASGVNEQFF. The CDR3 coding sequence is TGTGCCAGCAGCTTGGGCCCAGCTAGCGGGGTCAATGAGCAGTTCTTC.

This clonotype turned up a few times. The CDR3 nucleotides read TGCAGTGCTCTGACGTCAAGCACCGGGGAGCTGTTTTTT. Translated, it gives CSALTSSTGELFF. This rearrangement joins TRBV20-1 to TRBJ2-2; D unresolved. Germline V gives CDR1 DFQATT, CDR2 SNEGSKA (reference sequence). This CDR3 region has 13 residues. The V end lost 5 bases, the J end lost 4 bases, and 11 bases lay between the germline ends.

J is TRBJ1-2 and V is TRBV5-1, with D possibly being TRBD1 (5 bases). The germline V gene encodes CDR1 SGHRS and CDR2 YFSETQ. V was pared by 0 bases and J by 5 bases, with 11 bases between. The CDR3 is 14 amino acids. The DNA of the CDR3 is TGCGCCAGCAGCTTGGGAACAGGAGGGTATGGCTACACCTTC. This codes for CASSLGTGGYGYTF.

The rearrangement links TRBV7-9 to TRBJ2-5, with D possibly TRBD1 on 5 matching bases. The J call may be incorrect, as the DNA end agrees better with TRBJ2-7. The CDR3 is 14 residues long. The germline gives CDR1 SEHNR, CDR2 FQNEAQ (reference sequence). CDR3 amino acids: CASSRPDNFYEQYF. The CDR3 DNA follows: TGTGCCAGCAGTAGACCGGACAACTTCTACGAGCAGTACTTC.

This clonotype was counted at least ten times. CDR3 nucleotides: TGTGCCAGCAGCCCACACGGGGACAGGAACACTGAAGCTTTCTTT. This encodes CASSPHGDRNTEAFF. The chain carries TRBV7-8 and TRBJ1-1; TRBD1 agrees at 7 bases. The CDR3 covers 15 residues. Germline V gene lookup returns CDR1 SGHVS and CDR2 FQNEAQ. Trimming cost V 5 bases and J 1 base; bases outside gene matches: 7.

The V gene is TRBV5-1, the J gene TRBJ2-5; tentatively, D is TRBD1 (6 bases). The CDR3 loop spans 14 amino acids. Germline-derived CDR1 and CDR2 are SGHRS and YFSETQ. The germline V and J ends were trimmed by 0 bases and 5 bases, with 11 bases remaining between them. CDR3: CASSLAPGVETQYF. The CDR3 DNA follows: TGCGCCAGCAGCTTGGCCCCAGGGGTCGAGACCCAGTACTTC. The variable domain in full, completed from reference TRBV5-1 and TRBJ2-5, reads KAGVTQTPRYLIKTRGQQVTLSCSPISGHRSVSWYQQTPGQGLQFLFEYFSETQRNKGNFPGRFSGRQFSNSRSEMNVSTLELGDSALYLCASSLAPGVETQYFGPGTRLLVL.

With regard to this clonotype: At one of its ends the junction is not consistent with the germline gene, which may arise from a read error. V gene TRBV4-2 combines with J gene TRBJ1-2, with 7 bases lining up with TRBD1. Germline values: CDR1 LGHNA, CDR2 YNFKEQ. This CDR3 comprises 15 residues. The CDR3: CTSSQERGQYYGYTF. CDR3 in DNA: TGTACCAGCAGCCAAGAAAGGGGACAGTACTATGGCTACACCTTC.

This clonotype was seen at least ten times. The rearrangement joins TRBV7-9 to TRBJ1-1, with 9 bases fitting TRBD1. Unmatched junction bases numbered 2, after V lost 2 bases and J lost 4 bases. The CDR3 sequence is 14 residues long. CDR1 and CDR2 (germline): SEHNR, FQNEAQ (reference sequence). CDR3 sequence reads: CASSLSTGGTEAFF. Here the CDR3 DNA reads TGTGCCAGCAGCTTATCGACAGGGGGCACTGAAGCTTTCTTT.

In this sample, this clonotype turned up many times. CDR3 in DNA: TGTGCCAGCAGCTTAGAAGGGGCCTATGGCTACACCTTC. Translation gives CASSLEGAYGYTF. This chain joins TRBV7-2 and TRBJ1-2; D is perhaps TRBD1 (5 bases). Germline assignment: CDR1 SGHTA and CDR2 FQGNSA. This CDR3 has 13 residues. Trimming cost V 1 base and J 4 bases, with 7 bases left between them.

V and J are TRBV29-1 and TRBJ2-7, with 12 bases matching TRBD2. In germline, CDR1 is SQVTM, CDR2 ANQGSEA. The CDR3 runs 14 residues. V lost 6 bases, J lost 4 bases, and 7 bases stayed unmatched. The CDR3 sequence is CSVGGLAGPYEQYF. CDR3 sequence (DNA): TGCAGCGTCGGTGGACTAGCGGGACCTTACGAGCAGTACTTC.

This clonotype was counted between two and nine times. The chain links TRBV20-1 to TRBJ2-2, with 9 bases lining up with TRBD2. J was trimmed by 1 base and V by 5 bases; bases with no gene match: 2. CDR3 length: 14 amino acids. The germline CDR1 and CDR2 sequences are DFQATT and SNEGSKA (reference sequence). The DNA of the CDR3 is TGCAGTGCTGGTAGCGGGGGGAACACCGGGGAGCTGTTTTTT. Encoded protein: CSAGSGGNTGELFF.

This sequence joins TRBV5-1 and TRBJ2-1; 9 bases are shared with TRBD1. CDR3 length equals 15 residues. Germline CDR1 SGHRS, CDR2 YFSETQ. The V and J ends lost 4 bases and 6 bases, in that order; junction bases with no gene match: 8. The CDR3 DNA reads as TGCGCCAGCAGCCCTGGGACAGGGTGGTCCAATGAGCAGTTCTTC. Its protein product is CASSPGTGWSNEQFF.

This clonotype occurred many times. This chain joins TRBV6-1 and TRBJ2-1; D is undetermined. CDR3 size: 14 residues. Germline CDR1 is MNHNS and CDR2 is SASEGT. Trimming removed 3 bases from V and 10 bases from J, with 16 bases in between. CDR3 region: CASSDPGRYEEQFF. The CDR3, as DNA: TGTGCCAGCAGTGACCCGGGCCGATATGAAGAGCAGTTCTTC.

The V and J genes are TRBV9 and TRBJ2-3, with D possibly called TRBD1 or TRBD2 (6 bases each). V lost 3 bases and J 2 bases, leaving 13 bases between the germline ends. Germline assignment: CDR1 SGDLS and CDR2 YYNGEE. CDR3 length: 15 amino acids. The CDR3 protein is CASSDQEGDTDTQYF. The CDR3, as DNA: TGTGCCAGCAGCGACCAGGAGGGGGACACAGATACGCAGTATTTT.

In its sample, this clonotype was seen many times. The gene calls are TRBV20-1 and TRBJ2-1; 9 bases are shared with TRBD2. V lost 0 bases, J lost 6 bases, and 3 bases stayed unmatched. Germline V gene sequence: CDR1 DFQATT, CDR2 SNEGSKA (reference sequence). The CDR3 contains 14 residues. CDR3 coding DNA: TGCAGTGCTAGAGACGCTAGCGGGGTCAATGAGCAGTTCTTC. Translating gives CSARDASGVNEQFF.

The V and J genes are TRBV6-5 and TRBJ1-5, with TRBD1 identical over 7 bases. CDR1 is MNHEY, CDR2 SVGAGI, per germline. With V trimmed by 5 bases and J by 6 bases, 7 bases remained unmatched. This CDR3 spans 14 amino acids. The CDR3 loop reads CASSRGPQVQPQHF. In DNA form, the CDR3 reads TGTGCCAGCAGTAGGGGGCCACAGGTTCAGCCCCAGCATTTT.

Turning to this clonotype: A much larger clonotype is one base distant, so this may be a read error. The chain is built from TRBV12-3 or TRBV12-4 and TRBJ2-3; 8 nucleotides match TRBD2. Unmatched junction bases numbered 5, after V lost 1 base and J lost 5 bases. CDR3 length: 15 amino acids. CDR3 coding DNA: TGTGCCAGCAGTTTAGGCGCGGGGGGCCTAGATACGCAGTATTTT. Translated, it gives CASSLGAGGLDTQYF.

This clonotype was detected many times. The chain uses TRBV11-2 and TRBJ2-1; weak D call: TRBD2 (7 bases). This CDR3 region has 16 residues. Germline loops: CDR1 SGHAT, CDR2 FQNNGV. V gave up 1 base and J gave up 3 bases, with 13 bases separating them. The DNA for the CDR3 is TGTGCCAGCAGCTTAGCATCGGGGGGCTTCTACAATGAGCAGTTCTTC. Its protein is CASSLASGGFYNEQFF.

As concerns this clonotype: A single base separates this from a much larger clone, so it may be a read error. The chain employs TRBV5-1 and TRBJ2-7; 7 bases fit TRBD2. Germline values: CDR1 SGHRS, CDR2 YFSETQ. This CDR3 region has 15 residues. Here the CDR3 reads CTSSLGVAGGYEQYF. The CDR3, as DNA: TGCACCAGCAGCTTGGGGGTAGCGGGCGGTTACGAGCAGTACTTC.

In this sample, this clonotype turned up a few times. This CDR3 is CASSLAGTTNNEQFF. CDR3 sequence (DNA): TGTGCCAGCAGCTTAGCTGGGACGACCAACAATGAGCAGTTCTTC. This sequence joins TRBV13 and TRBJ2-1, with D perhaps being TRBD1 or TRBD2 (5 bases each). Germline V lookup: CDR1 PRHDT, CDR2 FYEKMQ (reference sequence). Between the trimmed V and J ends, which lost 1 base and 5 bases, there was a span of 12 bases. This CDR3 region has 15 residues.

The rearrangement links TRBV5-1 to TRBJ2-2, with 8 positions matching TRBD2. The CDR3 extends over 15 amino acids. The V gene end was trimmed by 3 bases and the J gene end by 0 bases; junction bases not matched to a gene: 1. Germline lookup yields CDR1 SGHRS and CDR2 YFSETQ. CDR3 in DNA: TGCGCCAGCAGCTCGGGACTAGCGAACACCGGGGAGCTGTTTTTT. Residues: CASSSGLANTGELFF. The full variable domain, in which reference TRBV5-1 and TRBJ2-2 provide the parts outside the CDR3, is KAGVTQTPRYLIKTRGQQVTLSCSPISGHRSVSWYQQTPGQGLQFLFEYFSETQRNKGNFPGRFSGRQFSNSRSEMNVSTLELGDSALYLCASSSGLANTGELFFGEGSRLTVL.

As for this clonotype: This could be a read error, since a much larger clone is one nucleotide away. The V and J genes are TRBV28 and TRBJ2-4; the D call may be TRBD1 or TRBD2 (5 bases each). The CDR3 covers 16 residues. Looked up from germline, CDR1 is MDHEN and CDR2 is SYDVKM. Here the CDR3 reads CVPRGVLGRVKNIQYF. The CDR3 nucleotides are TGTGTCCCGAGGGGCGTCCTAGGAAGGGTCAAAAACATTCAGTACTTC.

This clonotype has a handful of counts. The chain recombines TRBV2 with TRBJ2-2; a possible D gene is TRBD1 (5 bases). Germline V gene lookup returns CDR1 SNHLY and CDR2 FYNNEI. Between the trimmed V and J ends, which lost 7 bases and 1 base, there was a span of 7 bases. The CDR3 covers 13 residues. The CDR3 protein is CASTTGNTGELFF. The CDR3 nucleotides read TGTGCCAGCACTACAGGGAACACCGGGGAGCTGTTTTTT.

CDR3 loop: CASSPLEGESTDTQYF. For the CDR3, the DNA is TGTGCCAGCAGCCCGCTAGAGGGAGAGAGCACAGATACGCAGTATTTT. The rearrangement uses TRBV2 and TRBJ2-3, with D perhaps matching TRBD2 (5 bases). Germline lookup yields CDR1 SNHLY and CDR2 FYNNEI. The CDR3 is 16 amino acids. Trimming removed 6 bases at V and 0 bases at J, with 16 bases between.

This clonotype turned up a few times. The V call is TRBV20-1, the J call TRBJ2-2; TRBD2 matches 9 bases. The CDR3 is made up of 16 amino acids. The J segment lost 2 bases and the V segment lost 2 bases, leaving 6 bases of the junction unmatched. The germline CDR1 and CDR2 sequences are DFQATT and SNEGSKA (reference sequence). The CDR3 bases are TGCAGTGCTAGATCCCCACTAGCGGGTAACACCGGGGAGCTGTTTTTT. Translating it yields CSARSPLAGNTGELFF.

This chain connects TRBV4-1 to TRBJ1-4, with D possibly matching TRBD1 (5 bases). With 1 base removed from V and 5 bases from J, the gap between germline ends came to 8 bases. Germline V CDR1 and CDR2: MGHRA, YSYEKL. This CDR3 comprises 14 residues. The CDR3 region is CASSQAGGNEKLFF. CDR3 bases: TGCGCCAGCAGCCAAGCGGGGGGGAATGAAAAACTGTTTTTT.

This clonotype has a count of ten or more. The chain uses TRBV5-1 and TRBJ1-2, with no clear D. V was cut by 0 bases and J by 3 bases, with 12 bases left in between. The CDR3 extends over 15 amino acids. Germline CDR1 SGHRS, CDR2 YFSETQ. As DNA, the CDR3 is TGCGCCAGCAGCTTGGAGTCGGGGAGTGACTATGGCTACACCTTC. Translated: CASSLESGSDYGYTF.

On this clonotype itself: The junction shows a germline mismatch at one end, possibly a read error. The chain joins TRBV20-1 to TRBJ1-1; D perhaps matches TRBD1 (5 bases). CDR1 and CDR2 (germline): DFQATT, SNEGSKA (reference sequence). CDR3 length: 13 amino acids. CDR3 loop: CSAHGGRNSEAFF. The CDR3, as DNA: TGCAGTGCTCACGGGGGGAGGAACTCTGAAGCTTTCTTT.